The T cell receptor beta chain under discussion was sequenced for a study of blood T cells in healthy people across ages (dated by TCRdb to between 2014 and 2016). Regarding the complete study: In model experiments, template switching captured roughly one uniquely barcoded TCR beta cDNA molecule for every two T cells. To track age-related changes in TCR beta repertoire diversity, the study relied on deep sequencing normalized with unique cDNA molecular identifiers. Two additional independent replicas of 1 million unique cDNA reads from the same blood draw were analyzed for two donors (one aged 18 to 30 and one aged 80 or older). Four age groups were formed from the donors: young (average approximately 15 years), middle-aged (approximately 40), aged (about 62) and long-lived (more than 75). Donors of different ages were randomly distributed across sequencing lanes to avoid experimental bias. Overall study outcomes, separate from this receptor: As age increased, observed TCR beta diversity per million T cells dropped in a roughly linear way, and a significant reduction was already evident by age about 36. Estimates of total diversity from one million sequenced T cells were regarded as lower bounds and underestimates. Because donor CMV infection status was unknown, age-related changes in expanded clonotypes were potentially confounded. Compared with the aged group, the long-lived group had more naive CD4+ T cells, fewer expanded clones and increased TCR diversity, a pattern suggesting age selection. The percentage of naive T cells measured by flow cytometry correlated strongly with observed TCR beta diversity. Conclusive comparison of naive and antigen-experienced compartments was prevented by the profiling of bulk unsorted PBMCs.

Of note for this clonotype: Its recognized antigen is unknown. Base qualities are missing; no much larger clone stands one base away.

Systemically healthy Caucasian individuals from Russia, around 38 in total and aged about 6 to 95 years, were included as donors. Ten milliliters of peripheral blood were drawn from each donor into EDTA-treated Vacutainer tubes. Ficoll-Paque density-gradient centrifugation was used to isolate PBMCs, with at least 6.5 million obtained per sample. Trizol reagent was used to extract total RNA from the PBMCs, yielding at least 5 micrograms per sample. For every donor, flow cytometry on a PBMC aliquot measured the percentage of naive CD45RAhigh/CD27high T cells. At the junction V is shortened by 5 bases and J by 5 bases; bases outside the gene matches: 8. Reading from cysteine to phenylalanine, the CDR3 counts 14 amino acids. The read is trimmed to its CDR3 DNA, 42 bases read in frame from base 1. The germline V gene (reference sequence) sets CDR1 to SEHNR and CDR2 to FQNEAQ. The library relied on 5' RACE. Sequencing instrument: Illumina HiSeq 2500. The second PCR ran for roughly 7 to 12 cycles and used a J-beta primer mix along with a sample-barcoded 5' primer. Each TCR beta cDNA molecule received a unique molecular identifier from a template-switch 5' adaptor carrying 12 random nucleotides. Each sample yielded at least 3 million CDR3-containing paired-end reads. First-strand cDNA synthesis was performed from all RNA using the Mint cDNA synthesis kit, with priming by a TRBC-specific oligonucleotide. All cDNA was treated with uracil-DNA glycosylase and then went through a first 18-cycle PCR with the universal primers M1SS and BC2_uni_R. The source study handled its data this way. Normalization of each sample was performed by random selection of 1 million high-quality reads, each carrying a distinct molecular identifier. Reads sharing molecular identifiers were discarded rather than binned into consensus sequences. MiTCR, with a Q25 quality threshold and the strictest error-elimination algorithm, was used for CDR3 identification, clonotype clustering and error correction. A nonparametric unseen species model with Euler transformation was used to estimate lower-bound total TCR beta diversity. The public reads were reprocessed in TCRdb via fastp at Q25 and MiXCR, keeping in-frame beta chains. Identical CDR3 protein sequences are pooled into one entry, listed with their most common genes and DNA. The V and J calls follow TCRdb's processing rather than the paper's. This sample lists around 320,000 distinct CDR3 sequences; roughly 29% were detected once. 29% of the sample belongs to the ten largest clones.

The TCR originated in an older woman in good health. The source material was blood. The rearrangement joined TRBV7-9 to TRBJ2-5; 7 nucleotides in the junction match TRBD2. The DNA sequence is given as TGTGCCAGCAGCCCGGGAGGTCAGCGGGAGACCCAGTACTTC. This sequence encodes CASSPGGQRETQYF.